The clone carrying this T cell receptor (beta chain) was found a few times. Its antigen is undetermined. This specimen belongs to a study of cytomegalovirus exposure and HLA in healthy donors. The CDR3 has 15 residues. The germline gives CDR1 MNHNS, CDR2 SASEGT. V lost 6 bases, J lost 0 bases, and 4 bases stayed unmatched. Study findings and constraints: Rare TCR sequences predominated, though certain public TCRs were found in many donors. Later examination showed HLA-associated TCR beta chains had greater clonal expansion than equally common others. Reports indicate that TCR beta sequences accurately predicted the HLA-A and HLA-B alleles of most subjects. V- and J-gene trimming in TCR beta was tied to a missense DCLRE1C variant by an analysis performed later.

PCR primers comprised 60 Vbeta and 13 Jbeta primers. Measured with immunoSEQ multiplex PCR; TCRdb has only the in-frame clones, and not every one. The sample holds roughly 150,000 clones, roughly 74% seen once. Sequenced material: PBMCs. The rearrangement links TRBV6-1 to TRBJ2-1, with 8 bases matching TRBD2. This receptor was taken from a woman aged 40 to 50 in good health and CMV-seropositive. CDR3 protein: CASSSGTSSYNEQFF. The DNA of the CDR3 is TGTGCCAGCAGCTCCGGGACTAGCTCCTACAATGAGCAGTTCTTC.